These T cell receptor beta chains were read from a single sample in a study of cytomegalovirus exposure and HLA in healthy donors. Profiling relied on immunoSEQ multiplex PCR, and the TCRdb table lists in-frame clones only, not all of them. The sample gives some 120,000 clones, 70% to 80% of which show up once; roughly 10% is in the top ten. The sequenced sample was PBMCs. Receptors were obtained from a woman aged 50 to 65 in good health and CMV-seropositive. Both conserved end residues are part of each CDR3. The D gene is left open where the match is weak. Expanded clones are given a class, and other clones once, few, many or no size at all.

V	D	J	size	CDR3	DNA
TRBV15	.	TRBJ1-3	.	CATSRDGRGNTIYF	TGTGCCACCAGCAGAGATGGGAGGGGAAACACCATATATTTT
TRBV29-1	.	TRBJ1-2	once	CSVALSRGNIRGYGYTF	TGCAGCGTTGCTCTCTCCAGGGGTAACATTCGGGGTTATGGCTACACCTTC
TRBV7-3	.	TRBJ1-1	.	CASSLEGGSMNTEAFF	TGTGCCAGCAGCTTAGAGGGGGGGTCTATGAACACTGAAGCTTTCTTT
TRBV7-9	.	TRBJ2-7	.	CASSSAQGLGKEQYF	TGTGCCAGCAGCTCCGCACAGGGTCTAGGGAAGGAGCAGTACTTC
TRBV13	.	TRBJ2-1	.	CASGGGPDEQFF	TGTGCCAGCGGGGGCGGGCCGGATGAGCAGTTCTTC
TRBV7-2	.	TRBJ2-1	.	CASSPRTGLYNEQFF	TGTGCCAGCAGCCCTCGGACTGGTCTCTACAATGAGCAGTTCTTC
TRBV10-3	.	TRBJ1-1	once	CAISDSVDSTKAFF	TGTGCCATCAGTGACTCTGTTGACAGCACCAAAGCTTTCTTT
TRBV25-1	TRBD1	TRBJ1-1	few	CASSFGGTGYTEAFF	TGTGCCAGCAGTTTCGGGGGGACAGGCTACACTGAAGCTTTCTTT
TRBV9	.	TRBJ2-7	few	CASSASGLAYEQYF	TGTGCCAGCAGCGCCTCGGGACTCGCCTACGAGCAGTACTTC
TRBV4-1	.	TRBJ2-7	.	CASSQGAGTYEQYF	TGCGCCAGCAGCCAAGGGGCAGGGACCTACGAGCAGTACTTC
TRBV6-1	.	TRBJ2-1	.	CASSSNTGDEQFF	TGTGCCAGCAGTTCAAATACGGGGGATGAGCAGTTCTTC
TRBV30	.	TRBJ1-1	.	CAWSVQSDTEAFF	TGTGCCTGGAGTGTACAGTCGGACACTGAAGCTTTCTTT
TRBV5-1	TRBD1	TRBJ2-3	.	CASSTGQNTDTQYF	TGCGCCAGCAGCACGGGACAGAACACAGATACGCAGTATTTT
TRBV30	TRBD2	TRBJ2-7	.	CAWSAGGVHEQYF	TGTGCCTGGAGCGCCGGGGGGGTGCACGAGCAGTACTTC
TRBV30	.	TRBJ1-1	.	CAWLPGGPEAFF	TGTGCCTGGTTACCGGGGGGGCCTGAAGCTTTCTTT
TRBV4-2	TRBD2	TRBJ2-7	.	CASSQGTLGLAGSYEQYF	TGTGCCAGCAGCCAAGGCACATTGGGACTAGCGGGGTCCTACGAGCAGTACTTC
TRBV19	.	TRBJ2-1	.	CASSIDLPSYNEQFF	TGTGCCAGTAGTATAGACCTACCCTCCTACAATGAGCAGTTCTTC
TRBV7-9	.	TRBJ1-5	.	CASSPIGGLNQPQHF	TGTGCCAGCAGCCCTATCGGCGGATTAAATCAGCCCCAGCATTTT
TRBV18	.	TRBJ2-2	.	CASSPTIGRTGELFF	TGTGCCAGCTCACCTACCATCGGTCGCACCGGGGAGCTGTTTTTT
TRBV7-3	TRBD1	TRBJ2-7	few	CASSLGTGGTYEQYF	TGTGCCAGCAGCTTAGGGACAGGGGGCACCTACGAGCAGTACTTC
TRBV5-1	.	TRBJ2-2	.	CASRLPQSTNTGELFF	TGCGCCAGCAGACTACCGCAGAGCACGAACACCGGGGAGCTGTTTTTT
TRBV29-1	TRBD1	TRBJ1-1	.	CSAEGQLNTEAFF	TGCAGCGCGGAGGGACAGTTGAACACTGAAGCTTTCTTT
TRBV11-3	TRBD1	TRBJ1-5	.	CASPRDRDKQPQHF	TGTGCCAGCCCCCGGGACAGGGATAAACAGCCCCAGCATTTT
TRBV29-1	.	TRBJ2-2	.	CSVLRGQNTGELFF	TGCAGCGTTCTAAGGGGACAGAACACCGGGGAGCTGTTTTTT
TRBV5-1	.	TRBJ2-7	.	CASSPGVAGTEQYF	TGCGCCAGCAGCCCCGGGGTGGCAGGAACCGAGCAGTACTTC
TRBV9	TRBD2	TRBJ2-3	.	CASSVEGGRADTQYF	TGTGCCAGCAGCGTAGAAGGAGGGAGGGCAGATACGCAGTATTTT
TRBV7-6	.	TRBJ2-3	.	CASSPSGTTDTQYF	TGTGCCAGCAGCCCTTCGGGAACCACAGATACGCAGTATTTT
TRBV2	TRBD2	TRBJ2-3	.	CASTPRALAADTQYF	TGTGCCAGCACTCCAAGAGCTCTAGCGGCAGATACGCAGTATTTT